Here is one T cell receptor beta chain with its context. The sample is drawn from a study of blood T cell repertoires in COVID-19. Overall study: The United States, Italy and Spain provided the acute and convalescent COVID-19 samples. The cDNA or gDNA used as material had been derived from T cells, B-cell-depleted T cells, or PBMCs.

Original processing methods: The authors estimated nucleated cell counts from reference gene primer amplification. Produced via immunoSEQ multiplex PCR; TCRdb's table is partial and in-frame only. The DNA gave D and trimming, while V, J and clone size come from that table. The repertoire holds about 100,000 clones, with less than 85% as singletons. V lost 7 bases to trimming and J lost 1 base; unmatched junction nucleotides: 7. CDR3 length: 14 residues. The germline V gene encodes CDR1 MDHEN and CDR2 SYDVKM. The chain has TRBV28 and TRBJ2-7; 7 nucleotides align to TRBD1. Sequencing was done on a sample of peripheral blood. The TCR was taken from a man between 45 and 60 years old who had recovered from COVID-19. The CDR3 loop reads CASKSTGESYEQYF. CDR3 bases: TGTGCCAGCAAGTCCACAGGGGAATCCTACGAGCAGTACTTC.